The present T cell receptor beta chain was sequenced within a study of T-cell reconstitution after alpha-beta-depleted transplantation in children. Preparation of the TCRbeta library involved a method that used unique molecular identifiers. From the PCR reads, TCRdb called clonotypes with MiXCR, one entry per CDR3 protein. The table lists hundreds of thousands of distinct CDR3 sequences, around a tenth of them singletons. This clonotype was observed at least ten times. Its cognate antigen is unknown. CDR1 is LGHNA, CDR2 YSLEER, per germline. The length of the CDR3 is 14 residues. V lost 1 base, J lost 1 base, and 7 bases lay in between. General study findings and limits: In patients about two months after transplant, alpha-beta T cells reportedly arose from several hundred expanded graft clones.

The starting material was peripheral blood, obtained 180 days after TCRalphabeta/CD19-depleted stem cell transplant. The receptor's source is a male patient aged 2 to 9 who had a stem cell transplant for chronic granulomatous disease, so the T cells may come from the graft donor. V gene TRBV4-3 combines with J gene TRBJ2-5, with D uncertain. The CDR3 nucleotides are TGCGCCAGCAGCCAAGCGCACAGCCAAGAGACCCAGTACTTC. It encodes CASSQAHSQETQYF.